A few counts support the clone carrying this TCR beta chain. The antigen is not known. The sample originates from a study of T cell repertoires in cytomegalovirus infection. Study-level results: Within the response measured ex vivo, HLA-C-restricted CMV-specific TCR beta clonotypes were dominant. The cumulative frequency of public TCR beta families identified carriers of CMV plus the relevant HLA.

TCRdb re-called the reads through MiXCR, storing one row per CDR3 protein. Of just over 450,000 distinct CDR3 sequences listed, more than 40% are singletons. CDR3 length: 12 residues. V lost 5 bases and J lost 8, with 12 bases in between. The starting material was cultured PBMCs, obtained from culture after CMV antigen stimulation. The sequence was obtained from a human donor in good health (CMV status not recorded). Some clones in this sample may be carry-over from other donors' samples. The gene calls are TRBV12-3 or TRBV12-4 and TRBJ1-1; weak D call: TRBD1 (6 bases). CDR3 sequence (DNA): TGTGCCAGCAGTCGAGAGACAGGCGAAGCTTTCTTT. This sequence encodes CASSRETGEAFF.